This paragraph reports one T cell receptor (beta chain). The CDR3 contains 15 residues. J lost 4 bases, V lost 6 bases, and 5 bases had no gene match. Germline loops: CDR1 SNHLY, CDR2 FYNNEI. This sample was taken from a study of blood T cell repertoires in COVID-19. Study background: Donors in the United States, Italy and Spain gave samples during acute or convalescent COVID-19.

In the study's own analysis: Reference gene primer amplification yielded estimated nucleated cell counts. The data were produced by immunoSEQ multiplex PCR, yet TCRdb's version contains in-frame clones alone and is incomplete. V and J calls and clone size come straight from that table; D and trimming were deduced from the DNA. Of 220,000 or so clones listed, roughly 79% are singletons. The origin of this receptor is an elderly woman with acute or convalescent COVID-19. The chain is built from TRBV2 and TRBJ2-2; 10 bases map to TRBD2. Sequencing was performed on peripheral blood. This CDR3 is CASRLAGGLTGELFF. CDR3 bases: TGTGCCAGCAGATTAGCGGGAGGCCTCACCGGGGAGCTGTTTTTT.